The T cell receptor beta chain described here comes from a study of shared clonotypes between healthy human individuals. Overall study results and limits: Clonotypes shared by all four sorted-subset donors had higher generation probabilities than non-shared clonotypes. On the whole, naive subsets had larger estimated richness than memory subsets had.

Donors were Caucasian adults residing in Nashville, Tennessee, USA. Data came from immunoSEQ multiplex PCR; TCRdb stores just in-frame clones and leaves some out. There are approximately 2.5 million clones in the sample; approximately 92% occur only once, and about 0.13% lies in the top ten. After removal of 2 bases from V and 6 bases from J, the junction contained 13 bases not matched to a gene. The CDR3 length is 16 residues. The germline CDR1 and CDR2 sequences are MNHNS and SASEGT. For this clone: The antigen remains undetermined.

V usage is TRBV6-1 and J usage is TRBJ2-7; 7 nucleotides line up with TRBD2. This clonotype was sampled from a man between 18 and 35 years old in good health. Sequenced input: naive CD4+ T cells sorted from blood. Subset given: CD45RA+ positively selected. The chain's CDR3 is CASSESYGGRLSEQYF. CDR3 nucleotides: TGTGCCAGCAGTGAATCGTATGGCGGGAGACTTAGCGAGCAGTACTTC.